Following are 21 T cell receptor beta chains from one sample sequenced in a study of blood T cell repertoires in COVID-19. TCRdb's table, derived via immunoSEQ multiplex PCR, lists solely in-frame clones and lacks some. The table includes 200,000 to 250,000 clones, roughly 90% detected once. The sample taken for sequencing was PBMCs or T cells enriched from blood (not recorded which). These receptors were taken from a man younger than 45 who had been exposed to COVID-19.

The rearrangement joins TRBV12-5 to TRBJ1-4; possible D gene TRBD1, 6 bases. Trimming took 6 bases from V and 4 from J, leaving 12 bases between them. This CDR3 has 14 amino acids. Looked up from germline, CDR1 is LGHNT and CDR2 is FRNRAP. Written as DNA, the CDR3 is TGTGCTAGTGGAGGAACAGGGATTAATGAAAAACTGTTTTTT. Amino acids: CASGGTGINEKLFF.

The chain employs TRBV10-1 and TRBJ2-2, with a tentative D call TRBD1 (5 bases). The CDR3 is 14 residues long. Per the germline V gene, CDR1 is WNHNN and CDR2 is SYGVQD (reference sequence). V gave up 4 bases and J gave up 0 bases, with 6 bases separating them. This chain's CDR3 is CASSGTPNTGELFF. CDR3 nucleotides: TGCGCCAGCAGTGGGACACCGAACACCGGGGAGCTGTTTTTT.

V and J are TRBV6-6 and TRBJ2-7; D is ambiguous. Trimming took 2 bases from V and 4 from J, leaving 9 bases between them. Germline-derived CDR1 and CDR2 are MNHNY and SVGAGI (reference sequence). There are 13 residues in the CDR3. CDR3 DNA sequence: TGTGCCAGCAGTTACGTCTATCTGTACGAGCAGTACTTC. Translating gives CASSYVYLYEQYF.

This rearrangement joins TRBV5-1 to TRBJ2-3; no reliable D call. Germline CDR1 SGHRS, CDR2 YFSETQ. Deletions cut 3 bases from V and 2 bases from J, with 10 bases between. CDR3 length: 14 residues. The CDR3 DNA reads as TGCGCCAGCAGCTCCTACTCCTCCACAGATACGCAGTATTTT. Translation: CASSSYSSTDTQYF.

The chain links TRBV5-4 to TRBJ2-1, with a possible D match to TRBD2 (5 bases). CDR3 size: 15 residues. Per the germline V gene, CDR1 is SGHNT and CDR2 is YYREEE (reference sequence). Trimming took 0 bases from V and 2 from J, leaving 9 bases between them. In nucleotides, the CDR3 is TGTGCCAGCAGCTTGGTAGCTAGCACCTACAATGAGCAGTTCTTC. It encodes CASSLVASTYNEQFF.

This clone was recorded once. The V gene is TRBV29-1, the J gene TRBJ2-5; D is unclear. CDR3 size: 12 residues. CDR1 and CDR2 from the germline V gene are SQVTM and ANQGSEA. Trimming took off 5 bases at V and 3 bases at J, with 10 bases between the two ends. For the CDR3, the DNA is TGCAGCGTTTCTCAGGTGAAAGAGACCCAGTACTTC. Amino acids: CSVSQVKETQYF.

The chain employs TRBV5-1 and TRBJ1-1; 9 nucleotides agree with TRBD1. Germline assignment: CDR1 SGHRS and CDR2 YFSETQ. Trimming took 2 bases from V and 6 from J; bases not matched to a gene: 5. This CDR3 comprises 14 residues. Here the CDR3 DNA reads TGCGCCAGCAGCTTTACAACAGGGGGCTCTGAAGCTTTCTTT. It encodes CASSFTTGGSEAFF.

The rearrangement joins TRBV5-4 to TRBJ1-3; a possible D gene is TRBD1 (5 bases). V lost 4 bases and J lost 6, with 14 bases in between. CDR1 SGHNT and CDR2 YYREEE come from the germline V gene (reference sequence). This CDR3 spans 14 amino acids. DNA for the CDR3: TGTGCCAGCAGCCGCGGGGGGGGTGAAAACACCATATATTTT. Translating it yields CASSRGGGENTIYF.

This clone was seen a few times. V is TRBV29-1 and J is TRBJ2-5; 7 bases line up with TRBD1. The CDR3 has 13 residues. CDR1 and CDR2 (germline): SQVTM, ANQGSEA. The V segment lost 2 bases and the J segment 4 bases; nucleotides outside the gene matches: 4. The CDR3 is CSVEKGAPETQYF. The CDR3 DNA reads TGCAGCGTTGAAAAGGGGGCGCCAGAGACCCAGTACTTC.

V and J are TRBV30 and TRBJ1-2; D not certain. Germline values: CDR1 GTSNPN, CDR2 SVGIG (reference sequence). The CDR3 is 11 amino acids. Trimming removed 1 base at V and 4 bases at J, with 4 bases between. The CDR3 DNA reads as TGTGCCTGGAGTGACTTCTATGGCTACACCTTC. It yields the protein CAWSDFYGYTF. The full variable domain, its missing parts supplied by reference TRBV30 and TRBJ1-2, is SQTIHQWPATLVQPVGSPLSLECTVEGTSNPNLYWYRQAAGRGLQLLFYSVGIGQISSEVPQNLSASRPQDRQFILSSKKLLLSDSGFYLCAWSDFYGYTFGSGTRLTVV.

The chain couples TRBV25-1 to TRBJ2-7; the D is unclear. The CDR3 has 12 amino acids. Germline-derived CDR1 and CDR2 are MGHDK and SYGVNS. Trimming took 1 base from V and 3 from J, leaving 4 bases between them. This CDR3 is CASSESGYEQYF. The CDR3 DNA reads as TGTGCCAGCAGTGAATCCGGCTACGAGCAGTACTTC.

The CDR3 DNA is TGTGCCAGCAGCCTCCCCGGGGGGGCGGGTGCCTACAATGAGCAGTTCTTC. Translation gives CASSLPGGAGAYNEQFF. The genes are TRBV5-4 and TRBJ2-1; the match to TRBD2 covers 8 bases. The CDR3 is 17 amino acids. CDR1 and CDR2 from the germline V gene are SGHNT and YYREEE (reference sequence). The V and J ends lost 4 bases and 2 bases, in that order; junction bases with no gene match: 11.

The J gene is TRBJ1-2, the V gene TRBV7-2, with D tentatively TRBD1 (5 bases). Per the germline V gene, CDR1 is SGHTA and CDR2 is FQGNSA. The CDR3 is 15 amino acids. The V and J ends lost 5 bases and 6 bases respectively, with 19 bases between them. CDR3: CASSRVEGARNGYTF. CDR3 sequence (DNA): TGTGCCAGCAGCCGCGTCGAAGGGGCTAGAAATGGCTACACCTTC.

This chain joins TRBV12-1 and TRBJ1-4; the D call in the table, TRBD1, was not verified against the DNA. TRBV12-1 is a documented pseudogene. This CDR3 comprises 18 residues. In DNA, the CDR3 is TGTGCCAGCAGCTTCTTACCGGGACAGCCCTGGTGGTATGAAAAACTGTTTTTT. Translating gives CASSFLPGQPWWYEKLFF.

This chain uses TRBV5-1 with TRBJ2-5; 9 bases fit TRBD2. Germline CDR1 reads SGHRS; CDR2 reads YFSETQ. The junction had 5 bases not matched to a gene; V was cut back by 3 bases and J by 5 bases. The CDR3 length is 14 residues. CDR3 nucleotide sequence: TGCGCCAGCAGCTCGGGGACTAGCAGGGAGACCCAGTACTTC. It yields the protein CASSSGTSRETQYF.

The rearrangement links TRBV6-5 to TRBJ1-5; no firm D call. The CDR3 totals 13 residues. V lost 9 bases, J lost 0 bases, and 9 bases lay in between. Germline V gives CDR1 MNHEY, CDR2 SVGAGI. CDR3 residues: CASTRNSNQPQHF. The CDR3 nucleotides are TGTGCCAGTACGAGAAATAGCAATCAGCCCCAGCATTTT.

This sequence joins TRBV6-1 and TRBJ1-1; D is perhaps TRBD1 (6 bases). This CDR3 has 15 amino acids. Germline CDR1 is MNHNS and CDR2 is SASEGT. The V gene lost 2 bases and the J gene lost 4 bases, with 14 bases spanning the gap. In nucleotides, the CDR3 is TGTGCCAGCAGTGAAACGGGGGGCGGATTCACTGAAGCTTTCTTT. Protein: CASSETGGGFTEAFF.

This rearrangement joins TRBV3-1 (or the pseudogene TRBV3-2) to TRBJ2-3, with 8 nucleotides matching TRBD1. V dropped 3 bases and J dropped 5; count of bases not matched to a gene: 7. Per the germline V gene, CDR1 is LGHDT and CDR2 is YNNKEL (reference sequence). This CDR3 is 15 amino acids long. The CDR3 DNA follows: TGTGCCAGCAGCCACGGACAGGGACGAGGAGATACGCAGTATTTT. Translated: CASSHGQGRGDTQYF.

The chain joins TRBV5-1 to TRBJ2-2; D perhaps matches TRBD1 (6 bases). V lost 5 bases and J 7 bases, leaving 18 bases between the germline ends. The length of the CDR3 is 15 residues. Germline-derived CDR1 and CDR2 are SGHRS and YFSETQ. The DNA of the CDR3 is TGCGCCAGCAGACCTACACAGGGTTCGGTCGGGGAGCTGTTTTTT. This sequence encodes CASRPTQGSVGELFF.

The J gene is TRBJ2-6, the V gene TRBV9; TRBD1 matches at 8 bases. Germline assignment: CDR1 SGDLS and CDR2 YYNGEE. Germline trimming cut 2 bases from V and 2 bases from J; bases unmatched to any gene: 6. The CDR3 is 17 residues long. The CDR3 DNA reads as TGTGCCAGCAGCGTCAGGACAGGGTCAACTGGGGCCAACGTCCTGACTTTC. Translated, it gives CASSVRTGSTGANVLTF.

The CDR3 DNA sequence: TGTGCCAGCAGCCGGACAGGGGGCCACGAGCAGTACTTC. Translated, it gives CASSRTGGHEQYF. The V call is TRBV5-5, the J call TRBJ2-7; 11 bases map to TRBD1. The CDR3 spans 13 residues. Germline V gene sequence: CDR1 SGHKS, CDR2 YYEKEE (reference sequence). V lost 4 bases and J lost 5; bases outside the gene matches: 2.